The T cell receptor beta chain under discussion was sequenced for a study of CD8 T cells in Susac syndrome. Reverse transcription of about 0.5 to 1 ug RNA was performed with random hexamers. TCRdb ran MiXCR on the immunoSEQ multiplex PCR reads and lists one entry per CDR3 protein. The table lists roughly 120,000 distinct CDR3 sequences, roughly 97% of them singletons. Germline lookup yields CDR1 SGDLS and CDR2 YYNGEE. The CDR3 totals 10 residues. V lost 7 bases and J lost 5, with 6 bases in between. The sequence came from a human donor in good health. The sequenced material came from CD4+ T cells from PBMCs. This rearrangement joins TRBV9 to TRBJ2-5, with unresolved D. CDR3 in amino acids: CASGEETQYF. The CDR3 DNA sequence: TGTGCCAGCGGCGAGGAGACCCAGTACTTC.